A selection of T cell receptor beta chains follows, all from one sample in a study of blood T cell repertoires in COVID-19. The protocol was immunoSEQ multiplex PCR, while the TCRdb copy is restricted to in-frame clones and leaves out a portion. The sample consists of under 200,000 clones, approximately 85% of them appearing once. Sequencing was carried out using peripheral blood. The source is a woman over 75 with acute or convalescent COVID-19. Each CDR3 is given with its conserved first and last residue. The D gene is left open where the match is weak. A row's size may be missing; if present it is once, few, many or a size class.

NA TRBJ2-7 NA TRBV5-4 CASSLGTRAGTYEQYF TGTGCCAGCAGCTTGGGAACGCGGGCGGGAACCTACGAGCAGTACTTC
TRBD1 TRBJ2-5 once TRBV24-1 CATSDSPGQGSARGTQYF TGTGCCACCAGTGATTCCCCGGGACAGGGATCCGCTCGAGGGACCCAGTACTTC
NA TRBJ1-2 few TRBV25-1 CASSEPGIDYGYTF TGTGCCAGCAGCGAGCCGGGAATCGACTATGGCTACACCTTC
NA TRBJ1-2 NA TRBV3-1/TRBV3-2 CASSHQGPDGYTF TGTGCCAGCAGCCATCAGGGGCCTGATGGCTACACCTTC
NA TRBJ1-1 once TRBV29-1 CSVDTMRRAEAFF TGCAGCGTTGACACAATGAGGCGTGCGGAAGCTTTCTTT
TRBD2 TRBJ2-2 NA TRBV11-2 CASSSLAGATGELFF TGTGCCAGCAGCTCATTAGCGGGGGCCACCGGGGAGCTGTTTTTT
NA TRBJ2-5 NA TRBV12-5 CASAPGRSGVGAQYF TGTGCTAGTGCTCCGGGACGTAGCGGTGTTGGGGCCCAGTACTTC
TRBD2 TRBJ2-7 NA TRBV7-9 CASSLDWTSGSLEQYF TGTGCCAGCAGCTTGGACTGGACTAGCGGGTCCCTAGAGCAGTACTTC
TRBD2 TRBJ2-7 NA TRBV25-1 CASSDGGKYEQYF TGTGCCAGCAGCGACGGGGGGAAGTACGAGCAGTACTTC
NA TRBJ2-2 NA TRBV25-1 CASSGQTNTGELFF TGTGCCAGCAGTGGGCAGACGAACACCGGGGAGCTGTTTTTT
NA TRBJ2-1 NA TRBV4-2 CASSQARGMEGTYNEQFF TGTGCCAGCAGCCAAGCCAGGGGGATGGAGGGTACCTACAATGAGCAGTTCTTC
NA TRBJ2-3 NA TRBV30 CAWGERADTQYF TGTGCCTGGGGAGAGAGGGCAGATACGCAGTATTTT
NA TRBJ1-2 NA TRBV19 CASSGRQIGVDGYTF TGTGCCAGTAGTGGTCGACAGATAGGGGTGGACGGCTACACCTTC
NA TRBJ2-6 NA TRBV6-2/TRBV6-3 CASSAQTTEDSGANVLTF TGTGCCAGCAGTGCTCAGACTACCGAAGACTCTGGGGCCAACGTCCTGACTTTC
NA TRBJ2-5 NA TRBV19 CASSSPGGGGRETQYF TGTGCCAGTAGTAGCCCCGGGGGCGGGGGACGGGAGACCCAGTACTTC
TRBD2 TRBJ2-1 few TRBV5-1 CASSLNAGANEQFF TGCGCCAGCAGCTTGAACGCGGGAGCTAATGAGCAGTTCTTC
NA TRBJ1-2 NA TRBV4-3 CASSQQGFDNGYTF TGCGCCAGCAGCCAACAGGGTTTTGATAATGGCTACACCTTC
NA TRBJ2-3 NA TRBV28 CASRSAETTTDTQYF TGTGCCAGCAGGTCAGCGGAGACCACCACAGATACGCAGTATTTT
NA TRBJ2-5 NA TRBV5-6 CASSRTLSAQETQYF TGTGCCAGCAGCAGGACTCTGTCGGCCCAAGAGACCCAGTACTTC
TRBD1 TRBJ1-3 NA TRBV6-1 CASRATATGGNTIYF TGTGCCAGCCGCGCGACCGCGACAGGGGGAAACACCATATATTTT
NA TRBJ2-4 NA TRBV3-1/TRBV3-2 CASSPPGQGQVLGLNF TGTGCCAGCAGCCCCCCCGGGCAGGGGCAGGTTTTAGGCCTAAACTTC
NA TRBJ1-4 NA TRBV6-5 CASGADRNGEKLFF TGTGCCAGCGGCGCCGACAGAAACGGTGAAAAACTGTTTTTT
NA TRBJ2-3 NA TRBV9 CASSVAGFADTQYF TGTGCCAGCAGCGTAGCAGGGTTCGCAGATACGCAGTATTTT
TRBD2 TRBJ2-3 NA TRBV30 CAWSPRLAASTDTQYF TGTGCCTGGAGTCCGCGACTAGCCGCAAGCACAGATACGCAGTATTTT
NA TRBJ2-2 NA TRBV19 CASRWSSNTGELFF TGTGCCAGTAGGTGGAGTTCGAACACCGGGGAGCTGTTTTTT
NA TRBJ1-2 few TRBV10-3 CAISDHNYGYTF TGTGCCATCAGTGATCATAACTATGGCTACACCTTC
NA TRBJ1-6 NA TRBV5-6 CASSLGGYSPLHF TGTGCCAGCAGCTTGGGCGGTTATTCACCCCTCCACTTT
NA TRBJ2-7 NA TRBV7-2 CASSLAHTYEQYF TGTGCCAGCAGCTTAGCGCACACCTACGAGCAGTACTTC
TRBD1 TRBJ1-4 NA TRBV5-1 CASSPAGTGEDEKLFF TGCGCCAGCAGCCCCGCCGGGACAGGGGAGGATGAAAAACTGTTTTTT
NA TRBJ2-1 NA TRBV7-2 CASSLRRAVGEQFF TGTGCCAGCAGCTTACGGCGGGCGGTGGGGGAGCAGTTCTTC
TRBD1 TRBJ1-2 NA TRBV7-9 CATITGVGNYGYTF TGTGCCACTATCACAGGGGTGGGAAACTATGGCTACACCTTC
NA TRBJ1-1 NA TRBV12-3/TRBV12-4 CASTDLGGTEAFF TGTGCCAGCACTGATTTAGGGGGCACTGAAGCTTTCTTT
TRBD1 TRBJ1-3 few TRBV15 CATSRDRGSGNTIYF TGTGCCACCAGCAGGGACAGGGGTTCCGGAAACACCATATATTTT
NA TRBJ2-5 NA TRBV5-6 CASSPTTRRTQYF TGTGCCAGCAGCCCGACTACCCGTCGGACCCAGTACTTC
NA TRBJ2-6 NA TRBV27 CASSPLEFSGANVLTF TGTGCCAGCAGTCCCCTGGAGTTCTCTGGGGCCAACGTCCTGACTTTC
TRBD1 TRBJ1-1 NA TRBV4-1 CASSQPRGTGAEAFF TGCGCCAGCAGCCAACCCCGGGGGACAGGGGCCGAAGCTTTCTTT
NA TRBJ2-5 NA TRBV7-6 CASSLDAGLQETQYF TGTGCCAGCAGCTTAGATGCAGGGCTCCAAGAGACCCAGTACTTC
TRBD2 TRBJ2-7 once TRBV28 CASSLGRGRAYEQYF TGTGCCAGCAGTTTAGGCCGCGGGAGGGCCTACGAGCAGTACTTC
NA TRBJ1-6 NA TRBV3-1/TRBV3-2 CASSQGLQSPLHF TGTGCCAGCAGCCAAGGACTACAATCACCCCTCCACTTT
NA TRBJ1-1 NA TRBV6-6 CASSTKKNTEAFF TGTGCCAGCAGCACAAAAAAGAACACTGAAGCTTTCTTT
NA TRBJ2-6 NA TRBV19 CASKTGAGANVLTF TGTGCCAGTAAAACAGGTGCCGGGGCCAACGTCCTGACTTTC
TRBD2 TRBJ2-1 NA TRBV27 CASSPTSGGHNEQFF TGTGCCAGCAGCCCGACTAGCGGGGGCCACAATGAGCAGTTCTTC
TRBD1 TRBJ1-6 NA TRBV6-5 CASSYAGQGSSPLHF TGTGCCAGCAGTTACGCGGGACAGGGGAGTTCACCCCTCCACTTT
TRBD1 TRBJ1-4 NA TRBV5-1 CASSLGQGDEKLFF TGCGCCAGCAGCCTCGGACAGGGTGATGAAAAACTGTTTTTT
TRBD1 TRBJ1-1 NA TRBV27 CASRPDRVGTEAFF TGTGCCAGCAGGCCGGACAGGGTTGGCACTGAAGCTTTCTTT